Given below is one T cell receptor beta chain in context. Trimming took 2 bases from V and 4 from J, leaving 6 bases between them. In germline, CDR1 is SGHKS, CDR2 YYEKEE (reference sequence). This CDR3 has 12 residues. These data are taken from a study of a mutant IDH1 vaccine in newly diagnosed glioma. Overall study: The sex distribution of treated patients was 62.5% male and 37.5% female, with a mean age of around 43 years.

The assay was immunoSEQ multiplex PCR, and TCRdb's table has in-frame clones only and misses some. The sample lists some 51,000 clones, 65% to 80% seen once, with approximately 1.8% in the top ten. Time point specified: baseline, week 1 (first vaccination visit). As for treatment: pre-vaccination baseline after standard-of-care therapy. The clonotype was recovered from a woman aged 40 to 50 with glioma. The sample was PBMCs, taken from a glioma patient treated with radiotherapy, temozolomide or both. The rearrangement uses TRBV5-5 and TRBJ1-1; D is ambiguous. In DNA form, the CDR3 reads TGTGCCAGCAGCTTAATACGCACTGAAGCTTTCTTT. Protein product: CASSLIRTEAFF.